The 17 T cell receptor beta chains reported below all come from one sample, sequenced in a study of CD8 T cells in ankylosing spondylitis. Findings and limits, study-wide: A TCR beta motif of roughly eight highly homologous variants appeared characteristic of ankylosing spondylitis blood.

Via MiXCR, TCRdb re-called the 5' RACE reads, giving one row per CDR3 protein. The sample includes 500,000 to 650,000 distinct CDR3 sequences, roughly 5.2% seen only once; the top ten take around 3.5%. For these receptors, no antigen is known. Sequenced input: blood, either unsorted or a sorted T cell fraction (not recorded which). These receptors originate from a male donor with ankylosing spondylitis.

This clonotype was picked up many times. This rearrangement joins TRBV4-1 to TRBJ1-1, with D uncertain. Trimming shortened V by 4 bases and J by 5 bases, and 20 bases separated the two germline ends. The CDR3 contains 16 residues. Germline-derived CDR1 and CDR2 are MGHRA and YSYEKL. The chain's CDR3 is CASSLIGERIGTEAFF. CDR3 in DNA: TGCGCCAGCAGCCTCATAGGTGAGCGGATAGGTACTGAAGCTTTCTTT.

This clonotype was seen many times. The CDR3 nucleotides read TGTGCCAGCAGCTTGGGCAGGAGCTCCTACGAGCAGTACTTC. Amino acids: CASSLGRSSYEQYF. The V call is TRBV5-6, the J call TRBJ2-7; D is unresolved. The CDR3 contains 14 residues. Germline CDR1 is SGHDT and CDR2 is YYEEEE. The ends were cut back, 0 bases at V and 0 bases at J, with 7 bases in the middle.

This clonotype has at least ten counts. The rearrangement links TRBV20-1 to TRBJ1-2, with 7 bases aligning to TRBD1. The CDR3 contains 14 residues. Germline trimming cut 2 bases from V and 1 base from J; bases unmatched to any gene: 4. Germline loops: CDR1 DFQATT, CDR2 SNEGSKA (reference sequence). CDR3 amino acids: CSARRDRNNYGYTF. CDR3 nucleotides: TGCAGTGCTAGACGGGACAGAAATAACTATGGCTACACCTTC.

In this sample, this clonotype turned up many times. The chain combines TRBV6-5 with TRBJ2-7, with TRBD1 matching 7 bases. This CDR3 comprises 12 residues. CDR1 and CDR2 (germline): MNHEY, SVGAGI. V gave up 3 bases and J gave up 8 bases; unmatched junction bases: 4. The CDR3 sequence: CASSYGTAKQYF. The CDR3 bases are TGTGCCAGCAGTTATGGGACAGCAAAGCAGTACTTC.

This clonotype was counted many times. This chain joins TRBV4-2 and TRBJ2-7, with 7 bases matching TRBD1. This CDR3 has 13 residues. CDR1 and CDR2 (germline): LGHNA, YNFKEQ. V shed 5 bases, J shed 2 bases, and the junction held 3 bases outside the gene matches. CDR3 region: CASSRDRPYEQYF. The DNA for the CDR3 is TGTGCCAGCAGCAGGGACAGACCCTACGAGCAGTACTTC.

This clonotype was counted many times. The chain employs TRBV10-3 and TRBJ1-5; D unresolved. With 3 bases removed from V and 0 bases from J, the gap between germline ends came to 9 bases. The V gene's germline CDR1 is ENHRY and CDR2 SYGVKD. The CDR3 has 15 amino acids. CDR3 nucleotide sequence: TGTGCCATCAGTGAAAGGAGGGATAGCAATCAGCCCCAGCATTTT. This encodes CAISERRDSNQPQHF.

Many counts were recorded for this clonotype. V usage is TRBV28 and J usage is TRBJ1-2, with D possibly matching TRBD1 (5 bases). CDR1 is MDHEN, CDR2 SYDVKM, per germline. CDR3 length: 13 amino acids. V lost 5 bases, J lost 4 bases, and 11 bases lay in between. CDR3 sequence reads: CASSLGDLYGYTF. The CDR3 DNA reads TGTGCCAGCAGTCTAGGGGACCTCTATGGCTACACCTTC.

This clonotype was found many times. The rearrangement uses TRBV9 and TRBJ1-4; D not resolved. The germline V gene has CDR1 SGDLS and CDR2 YYNGEE. Trimming cost V 0 bases and J 8 bases, with 11 bases left between them. The CDR3 spans 14 residues. The CDR3 reads CASSVGGVGEKLFF. The CDR3 nucleotides read TGTGCCAGCAGCGTAGGAGGTGTTGGGGAAAAACTGTTTTTT.

The chain links TRBV5-5 to TRBJ2-3; D is undetermined. Germline V gives CDR1 SGHKS, CDR2 YYEKEE (reference sequence). The CDR3 extends over 13 amino acids. Between the trimmed V and J ends, which lost 8 bases and 5 bases, there was a span of 15 bases. CDR3 coding DNA: TGTGCCAGGAGCCCCCGGACGGTAGATACGCAGTATTTT. Translated: CARSPRTVDTQYF.

This clonotype was seen ten or more times. This chain joins TRBV20-1 and TRBJ2-3; TRBD2 matches at 8 bases. V was pared by 3 bases and J by 3 bases, with 2 bases of the junction left unmatched. The CDR3 is 13 amino acids. Germline loops: CDR1 DFQATT, CDR2 SNEGSKA (reference sequence). CDR3 nucleotide sequence: TGCAGTGCTAGCTTAGCGGGAACAGATACGCAGTATTTT. Translating it yields CSASLAGTDTQYF.

The sample holds many counts of this clonotype. The chain combines TRBV7-9 with TRBJ2-1, with TRBD2 matching 12 bases. CDR1 is SEHNR and CDR2 is FQNEAQ in the germline V gene (reference sequence). Trimming took 5 bases from V and 11 from J; bases not matched to a gene: 4. This CDR3 spans 13 amino acids. As DNA, the CDR3 is TGTGCCAGCAGCCGAGGACTAGCGGGGAAGCAGTTCTTC. This gives the protein CASSRGLAGKQFF.

This clonotype was recorded at least ten times. The chain combines TRBV28 with TRBJ1-5, with unresolved D. The CDR3 has 14 amino acids. The V gene lost 5 bases and the J gene lost 3 bases, with 11 bases spanning the gap. Germline lookup yields CDR1 MDHEN and CDR2 SYDVKM. In nucleotides, the CDR3 is TGTGCCAGCAGTCACGGAAACTCCAATCAGCCCCAGCATTTT. Amino acid sequence: CASSHGNSNQPQHF.

The CDR3 here is CASSMRAAPNQPQHF. DNA for the CDR3: TGTGCCAGTAGTATGAGGGCGGCACCCAATCAGCCCCAGCATTTT. This chain joins TRBV19 and TRBJ1-5; D is uncertain. The length of the CDR3 is 15 residues. Trimming stripped 3 bases from V and 3 bases from J, with 12 bases between. Germline V lookup: CDR1 LNHDA, CDR2 SQIVND (reference sequence).

This clonotype was seen only a few times. The rearrangement links TRBV6-2 or TRBV6-3 to TRBJ1-2; the D gene is possibly TRBD1 (5 bases). CDR3 size: 15 residues. CDR1 is MNHEY, CDR2 SVGEGT, per germline. The V end lost 6 bases, the J end lost 2 bases, and 16 bases lay between the germline ends. The CDR3: CASRGLGQGNYGYTF. The CDR3 nucleotides are TGTGCCAGCAGAGGCCTTGGGCAGGGAAACTATGGCTACACCTTC.

This clonotype was seen repeatedly, ten times or more. J is TRBJ1-2 and V is TRBV20-1; tentatively, D is TRBD1 (6 bases). V lost 1 base and J lost 6, with 21 bases in between. Germline values: CDR1 DFQATT, CDR2 SNEGSKA (reference sequence). This CDR3 is built from 16 residues. For the CDR3, the DNA is TGCAGTGCTAGAGCCTATTTGGGGGGCGCGTCCGATGGCTACACCTTC. It codes for CSARAYLGGASDGYTF.

There are a few counts of this clonotype. This chain joins TRBV2 and TRBJ2-1; D is ambiguous. V dropped 4 bases and J dropped 10 bases, with 14 bases sitting between them. The CDR3 is made up of 13 amino acids. Germline CDR1 is SNHLY and CDR2 is FYNNEI. The CDR3 coding sequence is TGTGCCAGCAGTGTAGAAGGGCTGTACGAGCAGTTCTTC. Translating gives CASSVEGLYEQFF.

With regard to this clonotype: A clone one base away is much larger, so this may be a read error. This chain links TRBV7-9 with TRBJ1-2, with TRBD1 matching 7 bases. The junction had 8 bases not matched to a gene; V was cut back by 6 bases and J by 4 bases. The CDR3 runs to 14 residues. Germline V lookup: CDR1 SEHNR, CDR2 FQNEAQ (reference sequence). CDR3 sequence reads: CASRWTGDAYGYTF. CDR3 DNA: TGTGCCAGCAGATGGACAGGAGACGCCTATGGCTACACCTTC.